The 5 T cell receptor beta chains reported below all come from one sample, sequenced in a study of blood T cell repertoires in COVID-19. Here immunoSEQ multiplex PCR was the method, and the copy in TCRdb shows in-frame clones only, minus some. The data hold some 250,000 clones, with roughly four fifths observed a single time. Material: peripheral blood. The source of these receptors is a man between 50 and 59 years old with active or convalescent COVID-19.

The table lists this clone with a few counts. The chain couples TRBV19 to TRBJ1-2; D may be TRBD1 (6 bases). Trimming shortened V by 5 bases and J by 2 bases, and 12 bases separated the two germline ends. The CDR3 contains 14 residues. CDR1 and CDR2 from the germline V gene are LNHDA and SQIVND (reference sequence). CDR3 DNA: TGTGCCAGTAGTTGGAACAGGGCCAACTATGGCTACACCTTC. It codes for CASSWNRANYGYTF.

CDR3 sequence: CAWSFRQGGYTF. The DNA of the CDR3 is TGTGCCTGGAGTTTCCGACAAGGCGGCTACACCTTC. The genes are TRBV30 and TRBJ1-2; D unresolved. The germline gives CDR1 GTSNPN, CDR2 SVGIG (reference sequence). V lost 2 bases and J 8 bases, leaving 12 bases between the germline ends. CDR3 length equals 12 residues. The full variable domain, rest sourced from reference TRBV30 and TRBJ1-2, is SQTIHQWPATLVQPVGSPLSLECTVEGTSNPNLYWYRQAAGRGLQLLFYSVGIGQISSEVPQNLSASRPQDRQFILSSKKLLLSDSGFYLCAWSFRQGGYTFGSGTRLTVV.

This sequence joins TRBV5-4 and TRBJ2-7; 10 nucleotides match TRBD1. Germline assignment: CDR1 SGHNT and CDR2 YYREEE (reference sequence). Trimming removed 5 bases from V and 0 bases from J; junction bases left unmatched: 2. The CDR3 extends over 14 amino acids. CDR3 residues: CASRRTGGSYEQYF. The CDR3, as DNA: TGTGCCAGCAGGCGGACAGGGGGCTCCTACGAGCAGTACTTC.

The CDR3 here is CAWSVLRYNTGELFF. CDR3 bases: TGTGCCTGGAGTGTACTAAGATATAACACCGGGGAGCTGTTTTTT. The V and J genes are TRBV30 and TRBJ2-2; D is unclear. Trimming shortened V by 0 bases and J by 2 bases, and 10 bases separated the two germline ends. Germline-derived CDR1 and CDR2 are GTSNPN and SVGIG (reference sequence). The CDR3 runs 15 residues.

The chain has TRBV9 and TRBJ2-3; D call uncertain. CDR3 length: 14 residues. The V end lost 1 base, the J end lost 2 bases, and 8 bases lay between the germline ends. The germline gives CDR1 SGDLS, CDR2 YYNGEE. CDR3 sequence: CASSVIQNTDTQYF. The CDR3 region has the DNA TGTGCCAGCAGCGTAATACAGAACACAGATACGCAGTATTTT.